This T cell receptor (beta chain) emerged from a study of blood T cell repertoires in COVID-19 (TCRdb year 2020). About the investigation overall: Samples covering the acute and convalescent phases of COVID-19 were provided by collaborators in the United States, Italy and Spain. The prospective study material was composed of cDNA or gDNA derived from T cells, B-cell-depleted T cells, or PBMCs. Deeply sampled blood TCRbeta repertoires from subjects exposed to, actively infected with, or recovered from COVID-19 were included in the dataset. The repertoires were released in a freely available public database intended as a resource for research on the immune response to SARS-CoV-2. The samples were drawn from the first 160 participants of the ongoing ImmuneRACE study and from 1,254 subjects provided by 6 global collaborators. Sample metadata almost always included a de-identified subject ID, COVID-19 status, age in years and sex. Where available, HLA class I and class II types were taken from metadata supplied by the sample provider and were not determined by assay-based typing.

In the case of this clone: Its specific antigen is unknown. No quality values exist for individual bases; no much larger clone is one base distant.

The CDR3, cysteine through phenylalanine, is 14 amino acids long. Of all the DNA, just the CDR3 is kept, 42 bases in frame from base 1. The germline V gene specifies MNHEY as CDR1 and SVGAGI as CDR2. V and J are trimmed by 6 bases and 3 bases, and the gene matches miss 6 bases of the junction. General conclusions and limits of the study: The quantity of clinical and demographic metadata differed by source and by participant and was supplied without curation.

In Seattle, one collaborating source enrolled patients while the infection was active and tracked those patients longitudinally over the course of disease. Whole blood was collected in K2EDTA tubes by collaborating institutions according to the institutions' own protocols. For TCRbeta analysis, collaborators shipped samples as frozen whole blood, isolated PBMCs, or DNA extracted from either of those sample types. TCRbeta CDR3 regions were amplified from genomic DNA using the immunoSEQ Assay, a bias-controlled multiplex PCR. In the authors' own workflow: Nucleated cell counts per sample were estimated from amplification of reference gene primers within the assay. To quantify the absolute abundance of each unique TCRbeta CDR3 rearrangement, sequence reads were collapsed and filtered. For each sample, productive Simpson clonality was calculated as the square root of Simpson's diversity index across productive rearrangements. The source is immuneACCESS, and TCRdb retained only in-frame sequences with V and J called. Part of the clones is not carried over; for the studies checked, unresolved V genes explain less than half of this, and the remainder is unexplained. V, J and clone size are those of that table, while D and trimming were read from the DNA. Present in this sample are fewer than 450,000 clones, 70% to 90% of which were seen just once. Clones ranked in the top ten supply roughly 13% of the sample.

The sequence was collected from a woman between 45 and 60 years old with COVID-19, enrolled during active disease. The chain was built from TRBV6-5 and TRBJ1-1; 8 central nucleotides agree with TRBD1. Sequenced material: peripheral blood. The nucleotides read TGTGCCAGCAGATTCGGACAGGGCTACACTGAAGCTTTCTTT. Translated, this is CASRFGQGYTEAFF.